Presented here are 5 T cell receptor beta chains from one specimen sequenced in a study of blood T cells in healthy people across ages. Primed by a sample-barcoded 5' primer and a J-beta primer mix, a second PCR proceeded for 7 to 11 cycles. One entry per CDR3 protein, called by TCRdb with MiXCR from the 5' RACE reads. The sample holds more than 1.4 million distinct CDR3 sequences, 42% seen once. Specimen: blood. The receptor source for this set is a woman aged 18-29 years in good health.

This clonotype was observed once. The gene calls are TRBV20-1 and TRBJ2-2; perhaps TRBD2 as D (6 bases). The germline V and J ends were trimmed by 4 bases and 7 bases, with 10 bases remaining between them. The CDR3 has 12 residues. Germline V gene sequence: CDR1 DFQATT, CDR2 SNEGSKA (reference sequence). The CDR3, as DNA: TGCAGTGCTACCCAGGAGGGCGGGGAGCTGTTTTTT. Amino acid sequence: CSATQEGGELFF.

V is TRBV29-1 and J is TRBJ1-2; D might be TRBD1 (6 bases). V was shortened by 3 bases and J by 7 bases, with 9 bases between the two germline ends. Germline CDR1 SQVTM, CDR2 ANQGSEA. CDR3 length equals 11 residues. CDR3 protein: CSVEGASGYTF. CDR3 in DNA: TGCAGCGTTGAGGGGGCCTCTGGCTACACCTTC.

V is TRBV27 and J is TRBJ2-1; 9 bases map to TRBD1. V trimming: 7 bases; J trimming: 0 bases; junction bases outside the gene matches: 7. The germline CDR1 and CDR2 sequences are MNHEY and SMNVEV (reference sequence). The CDR3 covers 16 residues. The CDR3 is CASKGQGGSSYNEQFF. The CDR3 nucleotides read TGTGCCAGCAAGGGACAGGGCGGGAGCTCCTACAATGAGCAGTTCTTC.

Details on this clonotype: At one end, the junction sequence differs from germline, possibly due to a read error. The V gene is TRBV4-1, the J gene TRBJ1-6; D not certain. This CDR3 is built from 15 residues. Germline V gene data show CDR1 as MGHRA and CDR2 as YSYEKL. The CDR3 region is CVSSQDGGEDSPLHF. CDR3 nucleotide sequence: TGCGTCAGCAGCCAAGATGGCGGGGAGGATTCACCCCTCCACTTT.

V and J are TRBV2 and TRBJ2-3; 9 bases map to TRBD2. The CDR3 is 20 amino acids. The germline V gene encodes CDR1 SNHLY and CDR2 FYNNEI. Germline trimming cut 2 bases from V and 4 bases from J; bases unmatched to any gene: 19. The CDR3 bases are TGTGCCAGCAGTGAATCGCTAGGGAGACTAGCGGCGGGGGGACCAGATACGCAGTATTTT. As protein: CASSESLGRLAAGGPDTQYF.